This entry lists 27 T cell receptor beta chains sequenced from one sample in a study of Ad26.COV2.S vaccination and SARS-CoV-2 variants (dated by TCRdb to 2020 to 2023). What the treatment or condition label conveys for this sample: some 20 received Ad26.COV2.S at low or high dose, single or two shots; a few received placebo; per-sample allocation not given. Repertoires of vaccine and placebo recipients were sequenced from samples taken on day 63 after the first injection. Receptor amplification or capture employed the immunoSEQ multiplex PCR assay. TCRdb obtained this table from immuneACCESS and retained in-frame rearrangements with V and J assigned. These tables miss some clones; where compared with another copy, unresolved V genes account for less than half of the shortfall, and the remainder is unexplained. The sample table shows 400,000 to 450,000 clones, and 80% to 95% are seen once. Clones ranked in the top ten supply about 12% of the sample.

The source was peripheral blood, collected in a trial of Ad26.COV2.S vaccine versus placebo. The receptor source for this set is a person between 18 and 65 years old who received the Ad26.COV2.S COVID-19 vaccine or a placebo.

The chain carries TRBV10-3 and TRBJ2-6; D uncertain. Germline V gene lookup returns CDR1 ENHRY and CDR2 SYGVKD. This CDR3 is built from 15 residues. Between the trimmed V and J ends, which lost 3 bases and 0 bases, there was a span of 6 bases. The CDR3 bases are TGTGCCATCAGTGATACCTCCTCTGGGGCCAACGTCCTGACTTTC. Amino acids: CAISDTSSGANVLTF.

The chain recombines TRBV4-1 with TRBJ1-4; tentative D call: TRBD1 (6 bases). CDR3 length equals 14 residues. Trimming stripped 1 base from V and 7 bases from J, with 10 bases between. The V gene's germline CDR1 is MGHRA and CDR2 YSYEKL. The CDR3 nucleotides read TGCGCCAGCAGCCAAGGGGGGGCTTTTGAAAAACTGTTTTTT. Translated, it gives CASSQGGAFEKLFF.

The V and J genes are TRBV11-3 and TRBJ2-1, with D uncertain. The germline V gene encodes CDR1 SGHNT and CDR2 YENEEA. The V gene lost 5 bases and the J gene lost 7 bases, with 12 bases spanning the gap. This CDR3 has 13 residues. The CDR3 loop reads CASSPGELNEQFF. DNA of the CDR3: TGTGCCAGCAGCCCCGGCGAGCTAAATGAGCAGTTCTTC.

The CDR3 region is CAWSLRGNTEAFF. For the CDR3, the DNA is TGTGCCTGGTCACTCAGGGGAAACACTGAAGCTTTCTTT. The rearrangement links TRBV30 to TRBJ1-1; TRBD1 is a possible D gene (6 bases). The V end lost 5 bases, the J end lost 2 bases, and 12 bases lay between the germline ends. The V gene's germline CDR1 is GTSNPN and CDR2 SVGIG (reference sequence). The CDR3 sequence is 13 residues long.

The V gene is TRBV25-1, the J gene TRBJ2-1; D call uncertain. Deletions cut 5 bases from V and 6 bases from J, with 14 bases between. This CDR3 has 14 residues. Germline CDR1 MGHDK, CDR2 SYGVNS. CDR3 loop: CASSRYGLGNEQFF. The CDR3 DNA sequence: TGTGCCAGCAGTCGTTACGGGTTGGGCAATGAGCAGTTCTTC.

This chain joins TRBV10-3 and TRBJ1-2, with 7 positions matching TRBD1. The CDR3 sequence is 13 residues long. CDR1 is ENHRY and CDR2 is SYGVKD in the germline V gene. The junction had 7 bases not matched to a gene; V was cut back by 5 bases and J by 7 bases. The CDR3 nucleotides are TGTGCCATCAGTCCAGACAGGGAGCCTGGCTACACCTTC. This sequence encodes CAISPDREPGYTF.

The CDR3 sequence: CASSQGLAGGNYDEQYF. In DNA form, the CDR3 reads TGCGCCAGCAGCCAAGGACTAGCGGGAGGCAACTACGATGAGCAGTACTTC. The genes are TRBV4-3 and TRBJ2-7; 13 nucleotides line up with TRBD2. With V trimmed by 1 base and J by 7 bases, 10 bases remained unmatched. The CDR3 contains 17 residues. Per germline, CDR1 LGHNA and CDR2 YSLEER.

This chain uses TRBV28 with TRBJ1-2; no clear D gene. V was clipped by 5 bases and J by 3 bases, with 7 bases between them. Germline CDR1 is MDHEN and CDR2 is SYDVKM. CDR3 size: 12 residues. CDR3 nucleotide sequence: TGTGCCAGCAGTGCTCCTTACTATGGCTACACCTTC. It is translated as CASSAPYYGYTF.

This clone showed up just once. The chain combines TRBV12-5 with TRBJ1-5; 7 nucleotides agree with TRBD1. The trim removed 6 bases at V and 2 bases at J, leaving 4 bases unmatched. The length of the CDR3 is 14 residues. Germline values: CDR1 LGHNT, CDR2 FRNRAP. CDR3 sequence reads: CASGGTVRNQPQHF. The CDR3 nucleotides read TGTGCTAGTGGGGGGACAGTACGCAATCAGCCCCAGCATTTT.

The chain joins TRBV29-1 to TRBJ2-1; D unclear. The V and J ends lost 5 bases and 8 bases respectively, with 16 bases between them. In germline, CDR1 is SQVTM, CDR2 ANQGSEA. The CDR3 has 13 amino acids. The CDR3 nucleotides read TGCAGCGTTCCGAACTACCGAAGAGATGAGCAGTTCTTC. This translates into CSVPNYRRDEQFF.

V and J are TRBV7-2 and TRBJ2-3; TRBD2 matches 7 bases. This CDR3 region has 13 residues. Germline values: CDR1 SGHTA, CDR2 FQGNSA. V was clipped by 3 bases and J by 9 bases; unmatched bases: 6. CDR3 in DNA: TGTGCCAGCAGCTTGGACGGAGCGGGGACGCAGTATTTT. It is translated as CASSLDGAGTQYF.

This rearrangement joins TRBV30 to TRBJ2-7; D perhaps matches TRBD2 (7 bases). This CDR3 comprises 14 residues. V gave up 0 bases and J gave up 2 bases, with 11 bases separating them. CDR1 and CDR2 from the germline V gene are GTSNPN and SVGIG (reference sequence). DNA of the CDR3: TGTGCCTGGAGTGTAGGGGGGGGCCCCTACGAGCAGTACTTC. This encodes CAWSVGGGPYEQYF. Drawing the rest from reference TRBV30 and TRBJ2-7, the complete variable domain is SQTIHQWPATLVQPVGSPLSLECTVEGTSNPNLYWYRQAAGRGLQLLFYSVGIGQISSEVPQNLSASRPQDRQFILSSKKLLLSDSGFYLCAWSVGGGPYEQYFGPGTRLTVT.

The gene calls are TRBV5-6 and TRBJ2-7; 9 positions match TRBD2. V lost 1 base to trimming and J lost 3 bases; unmatched junction nucleotides: 14. Germline V gene lookup returns CDR1 SGHDT and CDR2 YYEEEE. The CDR3 is 18 residues long. The CDR3 DNA follows: TGTGCCAGCAGCTTGTCGGGAGGAGGGCTAGCGGGAAACTACGAGCAGTACTTC. Amino acids: CASSLSGGGLAGNYEQYF.

This chain joins TRBV7-9 and TRBJ2-5, with D uncertain. V dropped 1 base and J dropped 3 bases, with 6 bases sitting between them. This CDR3 is built from 13 residues. Germline CDR1 reads SEHNR; CDR2 reads FQNEAQ (reference sequence). The DNA for the CDR3 is TGTGCCAGCAGCTTAGACCTCGAAGAGACCCAGTACTTC. This encodes CASSLDLEETQYF.

The gene calls are TRBV10-3 and TRBJ1-1; TRBD1 agrees at 7 bases. The CDR3 totals 14 residues. Germline assignment: CDR1 ENHRY and CDR2 SYGVKD. V lost 3 bases and J lost 5; bases outside the gene matches: 6. CDR3 in amino acids: CAISDKGAQTEAFF. CDR3 sequence (DNA): TGTGCCATCAGTGATAAGGGGGCGCAGACTGAAGCTTTCTTT.

The chain links TRBV10-3 to TRBJ2-1; 8 bases match TRBD2. V trimming: 2 bases; J trimming: 0 bases; junction bases outside the gene matches: 0. Per the germline V gene, CDR1 is ENHRY and CDR2 is SYGVKD. The CDR3 sequence is 15 residues long. CDR3 region: CAISEREGSYNEQFF. The CDR3, as DNA: TGTGCCATCAGTGAGCGGGAGGGCTCCTACAATGAGCAGTTCTTC.

V and J are TRBV7-3 and TRBJ2-2; no reliable D call. The CDR3 covers 15 residues. The ends were cut back, 2 bases at V and 12 bases at J, with 19 bases in the middle. Germline values: CDR1 SGHTA, CDR2 FQGTGA. CDR3 coding DNA: TGTGCCAGCAGCTTATCGGAATCCAGTAAGAGGAAGCTGTTTTTT. This gives the protein CASSLSESSKRKLFF.

V gene TRBV7-3 combines with J gene TRBJ2-1; TRBD1 aligns across 10 bases. CDR1 and CDR2 from the germline V gene are SGHTA and FQGTGA. The V and J ends lost 2 bases and 10 bases, in that order; junction bases with no gene match: 5. The CDR3 loop spans 14 amino acids. The CDR3 DNA is TGTGCCAGCAGCTTAGGGGACAGGGGAGGGGAGCAGTTCTTC. As protein: CASSLGDRGGEQFF. The full variable domain, in which reference TRBV7-3 and TRBJ2-1 provide the parts outside the CDR3, is GAGVSQTPSNKVTEKGKYVELRCDPISGHTALYWYRQSLGQGPEFLIYFQGTGAADDSGLPNDRFFAVRPEGSVSTLKIQRTERGDSAVYLCASSLGDRGGEQFFGPGTRLTVL.

Regarding this clone: The sample carries other DNA sequences with the same CDR3. The chain is built from TRBV7-8 and TRBJ2-7; either TRBD1 or TRBD2 may supply D (5 bases each). V was pared by 1 base and J by 6 bases, with 7 bases between. Germline CDR1 is SGHVS and CDR2 is FQNEAQ. The CDR3 covers 12 residues. CDR3 in amino acids: CASSLGGAEQYF. The DNA for the CDR3 is TGTGCCAGCAGCTTAGGAGGGGCCGAGCAGTACTTC.

This clone showed up just once. The rearrangement links TRBV7-6 to TRBJ2-4; maybe TRBD2 (6 bases). This CDR3 is 14 amino acids long. Germline values: CDR1 SGHVS, CDR2 FNYEAQ. Trimming shortened V by 2 bases and J by 8 bases, and 13 bases separated the two germline ends. CDR3 coding DNA: TGTGCCAGCAGCTTACTCGGGGGAGAAGACATTCAGTACTTC. Its translation is CASSLLGGEDIQYF.

The chain combines TRBV10-2 with TRBJ2-1; tentatively, D is TRBD2 (7 bases). Germline values: CDR1 WSHSY, CDR2 SAAADI. The ends were cut back, 7 bases at V and 8 bases at J, with 15 bases in the middle. This CDR3 spans 13 amino acids. CDR3 DNA sequence: TGCGCCAGCAAAAAGCGGGACATGGATGAGCAGTTCTTC. Protein product: CASKKRDMDEQFF.

This clone was recorded only once. The chain uses TRBV27 and TRBJ2-7, with 12 nucleotides matching TRBD2. Germline lookup yields CDR1 MNHEY and CDR2 SMNVEV (reference sequence). This CDR3 region has 15 residues. Losses at the gene ends were 1 base for V and 3 bases for J; bases not matched to a gene: 1. This CDR3 reads CASSLWTSGNYEQYF. The CDR3, as DNA: TGTGCCAGCAGTTTATGGACTAGCGGGAACTACGAGCAGTACTTC.

The DNA for the CDR3 is TGTGCCTGGAGTCCCACAGATGGCTACACCTTC. It translates to CAWSPTDGYTF. V is TRBV30 and J is TRBJ1-2; the D is unclear. With 2 bases removed from V and 6 bases from J, the gap between germline ends came to 7 bases. The CDR3 has 11 residues. Looked up from germline, CDR1 is GTSNPN and CDR2 is SVGIG (reference sequence).

J is TRBJ2-4 and V is TRBV20-1; D might be TRBD1 (5 bases). With 3 bases removed from V and 3 bases from J, the gap between germline ends came to 12 bases. The germline CDR1 and CDR2 sequences are DFQATT and SNEGSKA (reference sequence). The CDR3 has 14 amino acids. CDR3 DNA sequence: TGCAGTGCTAGTGGAGACAGTGGCAAAAACATTCAGTACTTC. Its translation is CSASGDSGKNIQYF.

The chain carries TRBV6-2 or TRBV6-3 and TRBJ2-7; D ambiguous. V lost 1 base and J lost 6, with 16 bases in between. There are 15 residues in the CDR3. Germline V CDR1 and CDR2: MNHEY, SVGEGT. CDR3 bases: TGTGCCAGCAGTTACTTCGGCTTTATAGCTGGCGAGCAGTACTTC. Residues: CASSYFGFIAGEQYF.

The chain couples TRBV30 to TRBJ2-5; the D gene is possibly TRBD2 (7 bases). Germline assignment: CDR1 GTSNPN and CDR2 SVGIG (reference sequence). There are 16 residues in the CDR3. Trimming cost V 7 bases and J 7 bases, with 28 bases left between them. The CDR3 protein is CALRNERGGPLGTQYF. The CDR3 DNA reads TGTGCCTTACGCAATGAGAGGGGGGGGCCCCTAGGGACCCAGTACTTC. Supplemented by reference TRBV30 and TRBJ2-5, the full variable domain reads SQTIHQWPATLVQPVGSPLSLECTVEGTSNPNLYWYRQAAGRGLQLLFYSVGIGQISSEVPQNLSASRPQDRQFILSSKKLLLSDSGFYLCALRNERGGPLGTQYFGPGTRLLVL.

The chain joins TRBV10-3 to TRBJ2-5, with D perhaps given as TRBD1 or TRBD2 (5 bases each). Germline CDR1 reads ENHRY; CDR2 reads SYGVKD. CDR3 length: 13 residues. Trimming removed 10 bases from V and 5 bases from J, with 17 bases in between. The CDR3 nucleotides are TGTGCCAGCCGTAGGGAGTGGGGGGAGACCCAGTACTTC. Amino acid sequence: CASRREWGETQYF.